The present T cell receptor (beta chain) was sequenced within a study of blood T cell repertoires in COVID-19. Background on the study: Either two negative PCRs, clearance, or symptom resolution qualified Cohort 3 donors as recovered. Sites in the United States, Italy and Spain provided acute and convalescent COVID-19 samples. From T cells, B-cell-depleted T cells, or PBMCs came the material, which was cDNA or gDNA.

TCRdb's copy holds only in-frame clones and misses some; the assay was immunoSEQ multiplex PCR. The table has hundreds of thousands of clones, around nine tenths seen once. The CDR3 covers 15 residues. V dropped 5 bases and J dropped 9 bases, with 20 bases sitting between them. The germline CDR1 and CDR2 sequences are SEHNR and FQNEAQ (reference sequence). Self-reported history from a screening survey and questionnaire set each donor's cohort. The sample comprised PBMCs or T cells enriched from blood (not recorded which). The source of this sequence is a woman aged 60 to 75 in a cohort exposed to, infected with or recovered from COVID-19 (not recorded which). V gene TRBV7-9 combines with J gene TRBJ2-1; tentatively, D is TRBD1 (5 bases). In DNA form, the CDR3 reads TGTGCCAGCAGCCCCCAGTTGGGCAGGGTGGGTGAGCAGTTCTTC. Residues: CASSPQLGRVGEQFF.